Listed below are T cell receptor beta chains from one sample, sequenced in a study of T cell responses to AZD1222 COVID-19 vaccine. Using immunoSEQ multiplex PCR, the repertoire was profiled, and TCRdb retains in-frame clones only, with some absent. The sample contains around 160,000 clones, about 89% of which appear only once. The sequences come from peripheral blood, collected on day 0 of MenACWY control vaccination. Receptors were obtained from an adult in good health. Each CDR3 is given with its conserved first and last residue. The order of the fields is J gene, D gene, V gene, clone size, CDR3 DNA, CDR3 protein. A D gene is named only where the DNA matches it firmly. Clone size is given for some rows only: seen once, a few or many times, or a class if the clone is expanded.

j_gene: TRBJ2-3
d_gene: NA
v_gene: TRBV7-9
abundance: NA
CDR3nt: TGTGCCAGCAGCTTAGAAGGGGGTAGGGCAGATACGCAGTATTTT
CDR3aa: CASSLEGGRADTQYF

j_gene: TRBJ1-5
d_gene: NA
v_gene: TRBV2
abundance: NA
CDR3nt: TGTGCGTGCGGACGCGGAAGCAATCAGCCCCAGCATTTT
CDR3aa: CACGRGSNQPQHF

j_gene: TRBJ2-1
d_gene: NA
v_gene: TRBV6-6
abundance: once
CDR3nt: TGTGCCAGCAGTTTCCTCAGGGGGGGGACCCCGGATGAGCAGTTCTTC
CDR3aa: CASSFLRGGTPDEQFF

j_gene: TRBJ1-1
d_gene: TRBD1
v_gene: TRBV11-3
abundance: NA
CDR3nt: TGTGCCAGCAGCTCCGGACAGGGGAGCCCTGAAGCTTTCTTT
CDR3aa: CASSSGQGSPEAFF

j_gene: TRBJ2-3
d_gene: NA
v_gene: TRBV9
abundance: NA
CDR3nt: TGTGCCAGCAGCGTATCTGGGGGTTTGATGGGCACAGATACGCAGTATTTT
CDR3aa: CASSVSGGLMGTDTQYF

j_gene: TRBJ2-7
d_gene: NA
v_gene: TRBV6-5
abundance: once
CDR3nt: TGTGCCAGCAGTCTCCGCGGGTCAGGGGCCTCAGAGCAGTACTTC
CDR3aa: CASSLRGSGASEQYF

j_gene: TRBJ1-2
d_gene: NA
v_gene: TRBV20-1
abundance: NA
CDR3nt: TGCAGTGCTAGTTTTGCGGGGAATGGCTATGGCTACACCTTC
CDR3aa: CSASFAGNGYGYTF

j_gene: TRBJ1-2
d_gene: TRBD1
v_gene: TRBV29-1
abundance: NA
CDR3nt: TGCAGCGTTGCTTGGGGCAGACAGGGAAGGGGCGGCTACACCTTC
CDR3aa: CSVAWGRQGRGGYTF

j_gene: TRBJ1-3
d_gene: TRBD1
v_gene: TRBV28
abundance: NA
CDR3nt: TGTGCCAGCAGCTTGACAGGGGCCGGAAACACCATATATTTT
CDR3aa: CASSLTGAGNTIYF

j_gene: TRBJ2-7
d_gene: TRBD1
v_gene: TRBV6-5
abundance: NA
CDR3nt: TGTGCCAGCAGCGCATCCGGGACAGGTCACCTTGAGCAGTACTTC
CDR3aa: CASSASGTGHLEQYF

j_gene: TRBJ1-2
d_gene: TRBD1
v_gene: TRBV15
abundance: NA
CDR3nt: TGTGCCACCAGCAGACAGGGGGAGAGCTATGGCTACACCTTC
CDR3aa: CATSRQGESYGYTF

j_gene: TRBJ2-7
d_gene: NA
v_gene: TRBV6-4
abundance: NA
CDR3nt: TGTGCCAGCAGTGTCTCCCACGGGACCCACGAGCAGTACTTC
CDR3aa: CASSVSHGTHEQYF

j_gene: TRBJ1-1
d_gene: NA
v_gene: TRBV4-1
abundance: NA
CDR3nt: TGCGCCAGCAGCCACAAAACGCTGAACACTGAAGCTTTCTTT
CDR3aa: CASSHKTLNTEAFF

j_gene: TRBJ2-7
d_gene: NA
v_gene: TRBV11-2
abundance: NA
CDR3nt: TGTGCCAGCAGTCCAGGGGGGCTAGTCCTGACCTACGAGCAGTACTTC
CDR3aa: CASSPGGLVLTYEQYF

j_gene: TRBJ2-7
d_gene: TRBD2
v_gene: TRBV18
abundance: NA
CDR3nt: TGTGCCAGCTCTCGGGAGGGCAAATACTACGAGCAGTACTTC
CDR3aa: CASSREGKYYEQYF

j_gene: TRBJ1-1
d_gene: NA
v_gene: TRBV3-1/TRBV3-2
abundance: NA
CDR3nt: TGTGCCAGCAGCCAAGACTTCGCGGGACTTACGAACACTGAAGCTTTCTTT
CDR3aa: CASSQDFAGLTNTEAFF

j_gene: TRBJ2-5
d_gene: TRBD1
v_gene: TRBV13
abundance: once
CDR3nt: TGTGCCAGCAGCTTTCAAGGGGGCGAGACCCAGTACTTC
CDR3aa: CASSFQGGETQYF

j_gene: TRBJ2-3
d_gene: NA
v_gene: TRBV2
abundance: NA
CDR3nt: TGTGCCAGCAGCCCCACCGGTGTGGGGCCAGATACGCAGTATTTT
CDR3aa: CASSPTGVGPDTQYF

j_gene: TRBJ2-7
d_gene: NA
v_gene: TRBV9
abundance: NA
CDR3nt: TGTGCCAGCAGCGGATCAGGGATTGGCTACGAGCAGTACTTC
CDR3aa: CASSGSGIGYEQYF

j_gene: TRBJ1-5
d_gene: NA
v_gene: TRBV6-5
abundance: NA
CDR3nt: TGTGCCAGCAGTTACGGAGGGGCTAATCAGCCCCAGCATTTT
CDR3aa: CASSYGGANQPQHF

j_gene: TRBJ2-2
d_gene: NA
v_gene: TRBV3-1/TRBV3-2
abundance: NA
CDR3nt: TGTGCCAGCAGCCAAGATCCTAGGAACACCGGGGAGCTGTTTTTT
CDR3aa: CASSQDPRNTGELFF

j_gene: TRBJ2-1
d_gene: NA
v_gene: TRBV29-1
abundance: NA
CDR3nt: TGCAGCGTTGATTGGGCTATCCAACGCAATGAGCAGTTCTTC
CDR3aa: CSVDWAIQRNEQFF

j_gene: TRBJ2-3
d_gene: TRBD2
v_gene: TRBV9
abundance: NA
CDR3nt: TGTGCCAGCAGCGTAGTAGGGGAGGGAGGCACAGATACGCAGTATTTT
CDR3aa: CASSVVGEGGTDTQYF

j_gene: TRBJ2-1
d_gene: TRBD1
v_gene: TRBV12-3/TRBV12-4
abundance: NA
CDR3nt: TGTGCCAGCAGCTTAAGGGGGACAGGGGTCTTC
CDR3aa: CASSLRGTGVF

j_gene: TRBJ1-2
d_gene: NA
v_gene: TRBV5-1
abundance: NA
CDR3nt: TGCGCCAGCAGCTTGAACGGGGACAACTATGGCTACACCTTC
CDR3aa: CASSLNGDNYGYTF

j_gene: TRBJ1-1
d_gene: NA
v_gene: TRBV7-9
abundance: NA
CDR3nt: TGTGCCAGCAGCTTCGGCCAGTCGAACACTGAAGCTTTCTTT
CDR3aa: CASSFGQSNTEAFF

j_gene: TRBJ1-3
d_gene: NA
v_gene: TRBV2
abundance: NA
CDR3nt: TGTGCCAGCATGATCCTCCCGAGCTCTGGAAACACCATATATTTT
CDR3aa: CASMILPSSGNTIYF

j_gene: TRBJ2-1
d_gene: TRBD2
v_gene: TRBV28
abundance: NA
CDR3nt: TGTGCCAGCAGATCCGGAGGAACTAGCGGGGTTACCAATGAGCAGTTCTTC
CDR3aa: CASRSGGTSGVTNEQFF

j_gene: TRBJ2-2
d_gene: NA
v_gene: TRBV7-3
abundance: few
CDR3nt: TGTGCCAGCAGCTTACTAGCCGGGGAGCTGTTTTTT
CDR3aa: CASSLLAGELFF